The 18 T cell receptor beta chains in this list originate from one sample, sequenced in a study of T cells in Graves' hyperthyroidism and ophthalmopathy (dated by TCRdb to 2018 to 2020). Library prep was done by multiplex PCR. TCRdb shows the sequencer as Illumina HiSeq 2000. The TCR beta CDR3 regions were amplified from the RNA transcripts. The first round of RT-PCR for the TCR CDR3 was performed with the HTBI primer set and the Qiagen OneStep RT-PCR kit. Through fastp at Q25 and MiXCR, TCRdb rebuilt clones from the public reads, retaining in-frame beta chains. Records with the same CDR3 protein are collapsed into one entry carrying the most frequent genes and DNA. Recorded for this sample are about 590,000 distinct CDR3 sequences; around 16% of them occurred a single time. The ten biggest clones cover about 7% of the sample. Sequencing was performed on blood. All receptors derive from a woman aged 30 to 39 with Graves' hyperthyroidism.

This clonotype was seen repeatedly, ten times or more. The V call is TRBV7-3, the J call TRBJ2-5; 8 bases align to TRBD1. Looked up from germline, CDR1 is SGHTA and CDR2 is FQGTGA. The CDR3 extends over 15 amino acids. V dropped 5 bases and J dropped 5; count of bases not matched to a gene: 10. The CDR3: CASSERTGFWETQYF. DNA of the CDR3: TGTGCCAGCAGCGAAAGGACAGGGTTTTGGGAGACCCAGTACTTC.

This clonotype was picked up many times. The V call is TRBV11-1, the J call TRBJ2-1; TRBD2 aligns across 8 bases. CDR1 SGHAT and CDR2 FQDESV come from the germline V gene (reference sequence). This CDR3 comprises 15 residues. Unmatched junction bases numbered 7, after V lost 0 bases and J lost 9 bases. Written as DNA, the CDR3 is TGTGCCAGCAGCTTAGCGAAAGCGGGAGCCGGTGAGCAGTTCTTC. Protein sequence: CASSLAKAGAGEQFF.

This clonotype was seen many times. The V gene is TRBV5-6, the J gene TRBJ2-1; TRBD2 aligns across 7 bases. Germline V CDR1 and CDR2: SGHDT, YYEEEE. V was pared by 4 bases and J by 2 bases, with 6 bases of the junction left unmatched. This CDR3 is 15 amino acids long. CDR3 sequence: CASSQDGGTYNEQFF. The CDR3, as DNA: TGTGCCAGCAGCCAGGACGGGGGGACCTACAATGAGCAGTTCTTC.

The chain recombines TRBV27 with TRBJ2-3; D possibly matches TRBD1 or TRBD2 (5 bases each). Trimming removed 6 bases from V and 1 base from J, with 17 bases in between. The V gene's germline CDR1 is MNHEY and CDR2 SMNVEV (reference sequence). The CDR3 is made up of 16 amino acids. The CDR3 is CASSPTGPGGTDTQYF. The CDR3 nucleotides are TGTGCCAGCAGCCCAACGGGACCCGGCGGCACAGATACGCAGTATTTT.

This clonotype was seen many times. CDR3 protein: CASSYAGVEAFF. The CDR3 bases are TGTGCCAGCAGTTACGCCGGGGTTGAAGCTTTCTTT. The chain employs TRBV6-1 and TRBJ1-1; D remains ambiguous. CDR1 MNHNS and CDR2 SASEGT come from the germline V gene. The V end lost 5 bases, the J end lost 7 bases, and 11 bases lay between the germline ends. The CDR3 contains 12 residues.

This clonotype was picked up a small number of times. This CDR3 is CASSSFLLTGPSYNEQFF. The CDR3 DNA reads TGTGCCAGCAGTTCTTTCCTCCTGACGGGTCCATCCTACAATGAGCAGTTCTTC. The rearrangement joins TRBV27 to TRBJ2-1; D is ambiguous. The V gene's germline CDR1 is MNHEY and CDR2 SMNVEV (reference sequence). This CDR3 is 18 amino acids long. The V and J ends lost 4 bases and 1 base respectively, with 20 bases between them.

This clonotype was counted ten times or more. The rearrangement uses TRBV28 and TRBJ2-3, with TRBD2 matching 7 bases. The CDR3 loop spans 19 amino acids. The germline gives CDR1 MDHEN, CDR2 SYDVKM. V shed 3 bases, J shed 6 bases, and the junction held 21 bases outside the gene matches. This chain's CDR3 is CASSFRWRATSAKWDTQYF. The CDR3 DNA reads as TGTGCCAGCAGTTTCAGGTGGCGGGCTACTAGCGCAAAATGGGATACGCAGTATTTT.

This clonotype was seen repeatedly, ten times or more. The V call is TRBV28, the J call TRBJ1-4; D not certain. The CDR3 extends over 15 amino acids. The V end lost 1 base, the J end lost 0 bases, and 6 bases lay between the germline ends. Germline assignment: CDR1 MDHEN and CDR2 SYDVKM. The CDR3 protein is CASSLSAATNEKLFF. The CDR3 nucleotides read TGTGCCAGCAGTTTATCGGCCGCAACTAATGAAAAACTGTTTTTT.

V and J are TRBV30 and TRBJ1-1, with D tentatively TRBD1 (5 bases). Germline assignment: CDR1 GTSNPN and CDR2 SVGIG (reference sequence). V lost 4 bases and J 5 bases, leaving 20 bases between the germline ends. This CDR3 has 15 amino acids. CDR3 region: CAWTSPWPKGTEAFF. CDR3 nucleotide sequence: TGTGCCTGGACCTCCCCGTGGCCAAAGGGGACTGAAGCTTTCTTT.

The gene calls are TRBV28 and TRBJ2-5, with D unresolved. The CDR3 extends over 12 amino acids. Germline lookup yields CDR1 MDHEN and CDR2 SYDVKM. V was pared by 9 bases and J by 2 bases, with 10 bases between. CDR3 loop: CASNRVQETQYF. CDR3 DNA sequence: TGTGCCAGTAACCGGGTTCAAGAGACCCAGTACTTC.

The table lists this clonotype with many counts. The chain couples TRBV5-1 to TRBJ2-7; D is undetermined. From germline, CDR1 is SGHRS and CDR2 YFSETQ. The CDR3 runs to 14 residues. V gave up 0 bases and J gave up 1 base, with 8 bases separating them. In DNA form, the CDR3 reads TGCGCCAGCAGCTTGGAAGCAGAGTCCTACGAGCAGTACTTC. Protein product: CASSLEAESYEQYF.

This clonotype was counted a few times. A read error may explain this, as a much larger clone is one base away. The rearrangement uses TRBV28 and TRBJ1-1, with 7 positions matching TRBD1. Germline-derived CDR1 and CDR2 are MDHEN and SYDVKM. V gave up 8 bases and J gave up 0 bases; unmatched junction bases: 6. The CDR3 runs 14 residues. This chain's CDR3 is CASGSDRLNTEAFF. The CDR3, as DNA: TGTGCCAGCGGTTCGGACAGGTTGAACACTGAAGCTTTCTTT.

This clonotype was counted at least ten times. The chain combines TRBV28 with TRBJ2-1; D is undetermined. Trimming took 6 bases from V and 5 from J, leaving 2 bases between them. CDR1 and CDR2 (germline): MDHEN, SYDVKM. The CDR3 has 10 amino acids. CDR3 region: CASRDNEQFF. CDR3 nucleotides: TGTGCCAGCAGGGACAATGAGCAGTTCTTC.

About this clonotype: A read error may be the cause here, since a much bigger clone is one base away. This chain links TRBV19 with TRBJ1-1, with 7 bases matching TRBD1. The germline V gene has CDR1 LNHDA and CDR2 SQIVND (reference sequence). The CDR3 spans 14 residues. The CDR3 protein is CASTTDRRNTESFF. CDR3 sequence (DNA): TGTGCCAGTACCACGGACAGGAGGAACACTGAATCTTTCTTT. Filled out from reference TRBV19 and TRBJ1-1, the complete variable domain reads DGGITQSPKYLFRKEGQNVTLSCEQNLNHDAMYWYRQDPGQGLRLIYYSQIVNDFQKGDIAEGYSVSREKKESFPLTVTSAQKNPTAFYLCASTTDRRNTESFFGQGTRLTVV.

This clonotype was seen at least ten times. The chain employs TRBV12-3 or TRBV12-4 and TRBJ2-4; weak D call: TRBD2 (5 bases). V was trimmed by 4 bases and J by 0 bases, leaving 13 bases between them. CDR3 length: 16 residues. CDR3 sequence reads: CASSSELVVAKNIQYF. CDR3 sequence (DNA): TGTGCCAGCAGTTCAGAACTAGTTGTAGCCAAAAACATTCAGTACTTC.

The table lists this clonotype with many counts. CDR3 DNA sequence: TGTGCCAGCAGCCCGGGACACGGACTTCGGAATCAGCCCCAGCATTTT. It specifies CASSPGHGLRNQPQHF. V and J are TRBV11-2 and TRBJ1-5; TRBD1 might be the D (6 bases). Per the germline V gene, CDR1 is SGHAT and CDR2 is FQNNGV. This CDR3 is built from 16 residues. Between the trimmed V and J ends, which lost 5 bases and 4 bases, there was a span of 18 bases.

In the case of this clonotype: Being one base from a much bigger clone, this may be a read error. The rearrangement links TRBV4-3 to TRBJ1-1; no clear D. Germline CDR1 LGHNA, CDR2 YSLEER. The germline V and J ends were trimmed by 0 bases and 4 bases, with 9 bases remaining between them. The CDR3 spans 14 residues. The DNA of the CDR3 is TGCGCCAGCAGCCAAGAGAGGGCGGGCACTGAAGCTTTCTTT. Protein: CASSQERAGTEAFF.

The chain couples TRBV18 to TRBJ2-2, with TRBD2 matching over 8 bases. The CDR3 consists of 15 residues. Germline values: CDR1 KGHSH, CDR2 LQKENI. V shed 11 bases, J shed 1 base, and the junction held 9 bases outside the gene matches. CDR3 loop: CAGQPSGLNTGELFF. In DNA, the CDR3 is TGTGCCGGCCAACCTAGCGGGCTGAACACCGGGGAGCTGTTTTTT.